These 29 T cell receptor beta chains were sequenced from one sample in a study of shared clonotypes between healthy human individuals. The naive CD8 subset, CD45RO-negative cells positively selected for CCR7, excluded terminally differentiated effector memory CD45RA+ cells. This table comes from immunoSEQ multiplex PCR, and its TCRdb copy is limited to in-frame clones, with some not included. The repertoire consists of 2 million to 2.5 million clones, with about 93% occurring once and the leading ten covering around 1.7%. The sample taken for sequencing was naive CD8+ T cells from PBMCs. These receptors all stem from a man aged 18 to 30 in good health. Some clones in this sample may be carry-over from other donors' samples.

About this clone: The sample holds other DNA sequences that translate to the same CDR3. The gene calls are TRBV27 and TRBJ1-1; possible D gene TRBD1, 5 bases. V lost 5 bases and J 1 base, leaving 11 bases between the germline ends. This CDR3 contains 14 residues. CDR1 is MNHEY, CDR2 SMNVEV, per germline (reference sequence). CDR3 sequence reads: CASSLGRTNTEAFF. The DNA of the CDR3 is TGTGCCAGCAGTCTGGGACGCACGAACACTGAAGCTTTCTTT.

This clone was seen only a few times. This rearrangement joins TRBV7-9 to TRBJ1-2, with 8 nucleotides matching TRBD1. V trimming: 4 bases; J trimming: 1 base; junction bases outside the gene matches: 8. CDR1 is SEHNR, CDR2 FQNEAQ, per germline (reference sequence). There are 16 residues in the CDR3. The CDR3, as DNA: TGTGCCAGCAGCTCCCTAACAGGGGGGGATAACTATGGCTACACCTTC. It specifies CASSSLTGGDNYGYTF.

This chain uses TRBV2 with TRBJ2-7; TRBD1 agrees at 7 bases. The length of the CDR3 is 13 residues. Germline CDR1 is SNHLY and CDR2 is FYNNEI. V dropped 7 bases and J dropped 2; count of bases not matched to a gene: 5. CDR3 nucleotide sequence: TGTGCCAGCATGGGGCAGGGGGCCTACGAGCAGTACTTC. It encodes CASMGQGAYEQYF.

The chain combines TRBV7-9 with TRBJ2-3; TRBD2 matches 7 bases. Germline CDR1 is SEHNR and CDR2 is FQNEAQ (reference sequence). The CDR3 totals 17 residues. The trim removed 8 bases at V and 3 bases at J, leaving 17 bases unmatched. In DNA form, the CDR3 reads TGTGCCAGCCGACCGGGGGGAGGAAATGTAGTGACAGATACGCAGTATTTT. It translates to CASRPGGGNVVTDTQYF.

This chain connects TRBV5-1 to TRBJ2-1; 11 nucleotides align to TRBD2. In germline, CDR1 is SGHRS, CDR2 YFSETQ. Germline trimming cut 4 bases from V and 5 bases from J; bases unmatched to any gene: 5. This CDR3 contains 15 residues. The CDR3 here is CASSLAGGPNNEQFF. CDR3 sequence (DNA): TGCGCCAGCAGCCTAGCGGGAGGTCCCAACAATGAGCAGTTCTTC.

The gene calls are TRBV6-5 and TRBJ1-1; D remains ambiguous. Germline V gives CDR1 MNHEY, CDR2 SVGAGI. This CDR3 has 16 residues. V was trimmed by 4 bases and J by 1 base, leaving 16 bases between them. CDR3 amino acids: CASSFDTSQRNTEAFF. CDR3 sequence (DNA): TGTGCCAGCAGTTTCGATACGTCGCAGAGGAACACTGAAGCTTTCTTT.

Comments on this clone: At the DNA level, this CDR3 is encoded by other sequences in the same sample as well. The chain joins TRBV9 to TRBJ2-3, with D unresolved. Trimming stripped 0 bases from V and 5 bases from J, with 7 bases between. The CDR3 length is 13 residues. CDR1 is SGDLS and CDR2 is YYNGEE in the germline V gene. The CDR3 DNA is TGTGCCAGCAGCGTAGTCGAGAGAGATACGCAGTATTTT. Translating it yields CASSVVERDTQYF.

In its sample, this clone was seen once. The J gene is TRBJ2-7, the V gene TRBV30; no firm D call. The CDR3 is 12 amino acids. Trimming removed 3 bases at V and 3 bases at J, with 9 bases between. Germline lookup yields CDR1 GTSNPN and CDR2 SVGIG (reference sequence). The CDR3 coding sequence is TGTGCCTGGAGGGTTGCAGGCTACGAGCAGTACTTC. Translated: CAWRVAGYEQYF.

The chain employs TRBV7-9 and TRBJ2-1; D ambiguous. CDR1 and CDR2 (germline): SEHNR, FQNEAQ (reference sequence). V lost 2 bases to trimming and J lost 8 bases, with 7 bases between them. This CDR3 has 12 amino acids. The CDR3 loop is CASSLRVHEQFF. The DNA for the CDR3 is TGTGCCAGCAGCTTAAGGGTTCATGAGCAGTTCTTC.

The CDR3 here is CASTSGNYGYTF. The CDR3 bases are TGTGCCAGCACGTCAGGGAACTATGGCTACACCTTC. This chain joins TRBV13 and TRBJ1-2; D is possibly TRBD1 (5 bases). Germline V gene data show CDR1 as PRHDT and CDR2 as FYEKMQ (reference sequence). The CDR3 has 12 amino acids. Trimming cost V 7 bases and J 2 bases, with 8 bases left between them. Together with reference TRBV13 and TRBJ1-2, the CDR3 gives the full variable domain: AAGVIQSPRHLIKEKRETATLKCYPIPRHDTVYWYQQGPGQDPQFLISFYEKMQSDKGSIPDRFSAQQFSDYHSELNMSSLELGDSALYFCASTSGNYGYTFGSGTRLTVV.

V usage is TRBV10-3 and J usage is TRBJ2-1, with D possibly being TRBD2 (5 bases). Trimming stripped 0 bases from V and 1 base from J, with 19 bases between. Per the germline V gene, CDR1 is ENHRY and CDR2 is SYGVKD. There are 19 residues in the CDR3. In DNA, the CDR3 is TGTGCCATCAGTGAGTCGACCGGGTTGGGCGGGTCTTCCTACAATGAGCAGTTCTTC. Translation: CAISESTGLGGSSYNEQFF.

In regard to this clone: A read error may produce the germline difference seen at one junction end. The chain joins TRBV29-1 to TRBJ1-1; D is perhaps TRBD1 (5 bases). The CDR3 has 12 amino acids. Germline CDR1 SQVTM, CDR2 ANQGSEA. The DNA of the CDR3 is TGCAGCGCCGGGACGGCCGGCACTGAAGCTTCCTTT. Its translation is CSAGTAGTEASF.

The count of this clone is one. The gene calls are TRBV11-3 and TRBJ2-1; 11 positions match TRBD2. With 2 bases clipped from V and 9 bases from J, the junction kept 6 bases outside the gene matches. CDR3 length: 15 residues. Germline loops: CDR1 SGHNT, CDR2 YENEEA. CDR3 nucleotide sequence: TGTGCCAGCAGCTTATCACTAGCGGGAGTGTTTGAGCAGTTCTTC. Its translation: CASSLSLAGVFEQFF.

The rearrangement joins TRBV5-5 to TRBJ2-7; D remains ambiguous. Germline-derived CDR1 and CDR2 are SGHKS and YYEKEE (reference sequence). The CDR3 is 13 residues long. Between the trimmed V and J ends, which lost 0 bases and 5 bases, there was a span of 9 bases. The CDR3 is CASSLVFLDEQYF. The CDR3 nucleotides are TGTGCCAGCAGCTTGGTTTTTTTGGACGAGCAGTACTTC.

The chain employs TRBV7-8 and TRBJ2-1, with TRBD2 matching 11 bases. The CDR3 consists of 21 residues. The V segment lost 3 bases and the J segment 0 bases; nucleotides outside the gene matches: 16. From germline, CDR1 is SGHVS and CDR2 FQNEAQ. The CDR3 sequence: CASSLVAGGPKAASSYNEQFF. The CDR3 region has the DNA TGTGCCAGCAGCTTGGTAGCGGGAGGGCCAAAGGCTGCGAGCTCCTACAATGAGCAGTTCTTC.

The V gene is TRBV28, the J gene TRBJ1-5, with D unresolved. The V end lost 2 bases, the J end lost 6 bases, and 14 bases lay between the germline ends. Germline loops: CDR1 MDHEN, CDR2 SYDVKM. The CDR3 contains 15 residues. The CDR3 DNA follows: TGTGCCAGCAGTTTAGTTTGGGCGAGTGGTCAGCCCCAGCATTTT. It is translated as CASSLVWASGQPQHF. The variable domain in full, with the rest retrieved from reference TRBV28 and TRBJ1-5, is DVKVTQSSRYLVKRTGEKVFLECVQDMDHENMFWYRQDPGLGLRLIYFSYDVKMKEKGDIPEGYSVSREKKERFSLILESASTNQTSMYLCASSLVWASGQPQHFGDGTRLSIL.

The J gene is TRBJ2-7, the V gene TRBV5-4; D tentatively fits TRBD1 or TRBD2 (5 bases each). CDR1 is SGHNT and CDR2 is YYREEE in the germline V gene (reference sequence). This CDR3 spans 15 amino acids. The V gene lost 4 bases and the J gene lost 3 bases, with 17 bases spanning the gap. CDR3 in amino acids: CASSTPGTVNYEQYF. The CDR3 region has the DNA TGTGCCAGCAGCACCCCCGGGACGGTCAACTACGAGCAGTACTTC.

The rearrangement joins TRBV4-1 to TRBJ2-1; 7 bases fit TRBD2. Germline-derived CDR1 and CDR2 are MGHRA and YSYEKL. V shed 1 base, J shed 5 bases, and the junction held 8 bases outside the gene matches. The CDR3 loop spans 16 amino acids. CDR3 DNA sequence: TGCGCCAGCAGCCAAGTGGCGGGAGTCCCTAACAATGAGCAGTTCTTC. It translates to CASSQVAGVPNNEQFF.

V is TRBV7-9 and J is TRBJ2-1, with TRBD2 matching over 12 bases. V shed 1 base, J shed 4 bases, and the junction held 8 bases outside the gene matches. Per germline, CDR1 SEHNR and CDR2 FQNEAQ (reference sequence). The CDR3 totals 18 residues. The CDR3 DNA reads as TGTGCCAGCAGCTTAGGACTAGCGGGAGCCCCCGGTTACAATGAGCAGTTCTTC. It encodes CASSLGLAGAPGYNEQFF.

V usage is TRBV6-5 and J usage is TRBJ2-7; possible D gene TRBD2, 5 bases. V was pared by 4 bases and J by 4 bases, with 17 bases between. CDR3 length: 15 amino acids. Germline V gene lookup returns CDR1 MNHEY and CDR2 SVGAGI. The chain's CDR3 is CASSSISGRGYEQYF. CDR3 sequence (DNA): TGTGCCAGCAGTTCTATTAGTGGTCGGGGATACGAGCAGTACTTC.

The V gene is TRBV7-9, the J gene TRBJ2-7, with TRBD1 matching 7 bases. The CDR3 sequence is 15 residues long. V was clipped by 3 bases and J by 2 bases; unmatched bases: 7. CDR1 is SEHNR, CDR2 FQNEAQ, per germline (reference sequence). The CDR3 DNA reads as TGTGCCAGCAGCTTCCGGGACAGTTATCCCTACGAGCAGTACTTC. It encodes CASSFRDSYPYEQYF.

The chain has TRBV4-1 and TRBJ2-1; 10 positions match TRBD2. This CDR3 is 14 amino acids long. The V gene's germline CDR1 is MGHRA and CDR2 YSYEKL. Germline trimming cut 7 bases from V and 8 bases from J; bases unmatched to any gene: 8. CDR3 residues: CASTSAGGHYEQFF. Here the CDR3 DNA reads TGCGCCAGCACTTCAGCGGGAGGGCACTATGAGCAGTTCTTC.

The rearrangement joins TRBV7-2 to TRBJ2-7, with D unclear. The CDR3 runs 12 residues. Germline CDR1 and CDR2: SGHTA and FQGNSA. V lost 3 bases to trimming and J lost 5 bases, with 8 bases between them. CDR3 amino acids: CASSFSTHEQYF. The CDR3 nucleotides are TGTGCCAGCAGCTTCTCAACCCACGAGCAGTACTTC.

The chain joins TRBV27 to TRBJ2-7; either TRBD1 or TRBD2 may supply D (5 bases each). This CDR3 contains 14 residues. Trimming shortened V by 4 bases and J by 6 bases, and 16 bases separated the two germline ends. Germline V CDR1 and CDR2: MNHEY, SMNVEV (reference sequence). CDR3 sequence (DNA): TGTGCCAGCAGTTGGATCATCGGGGCATCCGAGCAGTACTTC. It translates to CASSWIIGASEQYF.

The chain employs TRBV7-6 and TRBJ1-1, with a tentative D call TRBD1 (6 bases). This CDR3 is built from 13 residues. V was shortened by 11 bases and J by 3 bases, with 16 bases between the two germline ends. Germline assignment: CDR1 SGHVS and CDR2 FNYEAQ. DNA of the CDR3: TGTGCCGTCTCCGGGGGCTTTGACACTGAAGCTTTCTTT. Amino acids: CAVSGGFDTEAFF.

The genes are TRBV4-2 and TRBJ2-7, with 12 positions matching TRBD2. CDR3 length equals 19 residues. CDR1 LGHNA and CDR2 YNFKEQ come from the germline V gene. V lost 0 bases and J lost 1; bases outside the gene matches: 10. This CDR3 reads CASSQDFSLAGGASYEQYF. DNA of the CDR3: TGTGCCAGCAGCCAAGACTTTTCCCTAGCGGGAGGGGCGTCCTACGAGCAGTACTTC.

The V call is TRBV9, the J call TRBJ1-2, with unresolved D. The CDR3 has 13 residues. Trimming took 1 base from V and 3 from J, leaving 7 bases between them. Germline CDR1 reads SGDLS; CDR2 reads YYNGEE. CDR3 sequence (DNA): TGTGCCAGCAGCGTACGACCAGACTATGGCTACACCTTC. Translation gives CASSVRPDYGYTF.

The DNA of the CDR3 is TGTGCCAGCAGCGTATTCTCTAGCGGGGGATCCTACGAGCAGTACTTC. Protein sequence: CASSVFSSGGSYEQYF. V gene TRBV9 combines with J gene TRBJ2-7; TRBD2 agrees at 10 bases. V dropped 1 base and J dropped 1; count of bases not matched to a gene: 5. This CDR3 contains 16 residues. Per the germline V gene, CDR1 is SGDLS and CDR2 is YYNGEE.

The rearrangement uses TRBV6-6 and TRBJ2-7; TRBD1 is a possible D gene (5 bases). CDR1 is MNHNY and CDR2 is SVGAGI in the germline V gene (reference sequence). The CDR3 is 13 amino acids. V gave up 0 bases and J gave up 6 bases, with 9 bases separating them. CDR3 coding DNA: TGTGCCAGCAGTTACTCGACAGTGGGCGAGCAGTACTTC. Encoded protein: CASSYSTVGEQYF.